This T cell receptor (beta chain) was captured in a study of Graves' ophthalmopathy and Graves' hyperthyroidism. As for the study in general: Stable hyperthyroidism denotes an absence of ophthalmopathy throughout 18 months of follow-up.

Among the exclusions were patients with other autoimmune diseases, uncontrolled infections, pregnancy or lactation. A word on this clonotype: Antigen: not known.

RNA transcripts provided the template for amplifying TCR beta CDR3 regions. The first-round RT-PCR employed HTBI primers together with the Qiagen OneStep RT-PCR kit. A multiplex PCR was then performed as the second round. TCRdb re-analysed the multiplex PCR reads in MiXCR, keeping a single row per CDR3 protein. The sample yields roughly 600,000 distinct CDR3 sequences, about 40% seen once. Germline V gives CDR1 MNHEY, CDR2 SVGAGI. This CDR3 spans 12 amino acids. Trimming shortened V by 5 bases and J by 9 bases, and 13 bases separated the two germline ends. Overall study results and limits: Both a roughly 66% sensitivity and an approximately 76% specificity characterized the model's predictions of ophthalmopathy progression. Most expanded thyroid clonotypes above 0.001 frequency also appeared in blood.

The clonotype was recovered from an adult man with Graves' hyperthyroidism. Material for sequencing was peripheral blood or thyroid tissue (not recorded which). The J gene is TRBJ1-2, the V gene TRBV6-5; the D gene is possibly TRBD1 (6 bases). CDR3 bases: TGTGCCAGCAGTCTGGACAGTTCTCGCTACACCTTC. This encodes CASSLDSSRYTF.